These 2 T cell receptor beta chains share one sample of origin, sequenced in a study of T cells in Graves' hyperthyroidism and ophthalmopathy. The TCR beta CDR3 regions underwent amplification using RNA transcripts as the source. Initially, a first-round RT-PCR of the TCR CDR3 employed the HTBI primer set. One entry per CDR3 protein, called by TCRdb with MiXCR from the multiplex PCR reads. The top ten hold under 45% of the sample, which has some 300,000 distinct CDR3 sequences, 15% to 20% seen once. The sample was blood. These receptors all stem from a man aged 50 or older with Graves' ophthalmopathy.

This clonotype was observed many times. V and J are TRBV20-1 and TRBJ1-4, with 10 bases identical to TRBD1. Germline V gene data show CDR1 as DFQATT and CDR2 as SNEGSKA (reference sequence). The CDR3 totals 14 residues. V lost 5 bases, J lost 5 bases, and 5 bases stayed unmatched. DNA for the CDR3: TGCAGTGCTCTTCCGGGACAGGGGAATGAAAAACTGTTTTTT. It yields the protein CSALPGQGNEKLFF.

This clonotype showed up many times. J is TRBJ2-5 and V is TRBV28; D call uncertain. Trimming removed 4 bases at V and 0 bases at J, with 3 bases between. Germline CDR1 and CDR2: MDHEN and SYDVKM. The CDR3 runs 12 residues. Here the CDR3 DNA reads TGTGCCAGCAGTTCGTACCAAGAGACCCAGTACTTC. This gives the protein CASSSYQETQYF. The full variable domain, in which reference TRBV28 and TRBJ2-5 provide the parts outside the CDR3, is DVKVTQSSRYLVKRTGEKVFLECVQDMDHENMFWYRQDPGLGLRLIYFSYDVKMKEKGDIPEGYSVSREKKERFSLILESASTNQTSMYLCASSSYQETQYFGPGTRLLVL.